This paragraph covers one T cell receptor beta chain sequence. The antigen is undetermined. This CDR3 has 15 amino acids. V lost 2 bases to trimming and J lost 2 bases; unmatched junction nucleotides: 3. The germline V gene has CDR1 MNHEY and CDR2 SVGAGI. The assay was run at survey level. The assay was immunoSEQ multiplex PCR, and TCRdb's table has in-frame clones only and misses some. The sample lists more than 45,000 clones; roughly three quarters were seen once. This entry is derived from a study of STAT5B mutations in CD4+ large granular lymphocyte leukemia. Study observations and caveats: CD4-sorted patient repertoires seemed more clonal than healthy CD4+ repertoires. Compared with healthy controls (2/35), patient top clones favored TRBV06 (8/27). About a quarter of private leukemic clonotypes occurred rarely in other patients' non-leukemic repertoires.

Sequenced input: CD4+ T cells from blood buffy coats. The chain links TRBV6-5 to TRBJ2-3; TRBD2 aligns across 8 bases. This clonotype was sampled from a human donor in good health. The CDR3 DNA reads TGTGCCAGCAGTTACGGCGGGGGGAACACAGATACGCAGTATTTT. Its protein is CASSYGGGNTDTQYF.